These 14 T cell receptor beta chains were all obtained from the same sample, sequenced in a study of shared clonotypes between healthy human individuals. TCRdb's table, derived via immunoSEQ multiplex PCR, lists solely in-frame clones and lacks some. The sample records 2 million to 3 million clones, roughly 93% being singletons. Sequencing was carried out using naive CD4+ T cells from PBMCs. As for subset: CD45RA+ positively selected. These receptors were collected from a man between 18 and 35 years old in good health. Some clones in this sample may be carry-over from other donors' samples.

As to this clone: The same CDR3 arises from other DNA sequences in this sample as well. V is TRBV5-1 and J is TRBJ2-7, with 13 bases that match TRBD2. Germline lookup yields CDR1 SGHRS and CDR2 YFSETQ. V gave up 2 bases and J gave up 5 bases; unmatched junction bases: 4. CDR3 length: 15 amino acids. CDR3 in amino acids: CASSFSGLAGDEQYF. The CDR3 DNA reads as TGCGCCAGCAGCTTTTCCGGACTAGCGGGAGACGAGCAGTACTTC.

In the case of this clone: One end of the junction does not line up with germline, which may come from a read error. This chain links TRBV29-1 with TRBJ2-1; D may be TRBD1 or TRBD2 (5 bases each). This CDR3 contains 12 residues. Germline-derived CDR1 and CDR2 are SQVTM and ANQGSEA. CDR3 sequence (DNA): TGCAGCGTTGAAGATCATGTGGGGGAAGGGCTCTTC. This translates into CSVEDHVGEGLF.

This chain uses TRBV9 with TRBJ1-2, with D perhaps TRBD1 (6 bases). The V gene lost 3 bases and the J gene lost 4 bases, with 19 bases spanning the gap. Germline V gives CDR1 SGDLS, CDR2 YYNGEE. This CDR3 contains 16 residues. The CDR3, as DNA: TGTGCCAGCAGCGGTGGGTTAGGAGGGGGAGGCTATGGCTACACCTTC. Translation gives CASSGGLGGGGYGYTF.

The CDR3 nucleotides are TGTGCCAGCAGCCCACAGGGGGCAGGGACTGAAGCTTTCTTT. Translated, it gives CASSPQGAGTEAFF. The chain employs TRBV7-9 and TRBJ1-1, with TRBD1 matching 9 bases. The CDR3 covers 14 residues. In germline, CDR1 is SEHNR, CDR2 FQNEAQ (reference sequence). Trimming removed 5 bases from V and 5 bases from J; junction bases left unmatched: 6.

The chain recombines TRBV30 with TRBJ2-1; 9 bases align to TRBD2. The CDR3 has 13 amino acids. Unmatched junction bases numbered 14, after V lost 4 bases and J lost 16 bases. CDR1 is GTSNPN, CDR2 SVGIG, per germline (reference sequence). Here the CDR3 reads CAWTGGREGPKFF. The DNA of the CDR3 is TGTGCCTGGACCGGGGGGCGGGAGGGTCCTAAATTCTTC.

In the case of this clone: Other DNA sequences of this sample code for an identical CDR3. This sequence joins TRBV4-1 and TRBJ1-1, with D unclear. Trimming shortened V by 1 base and J by 3 bases, and 6 bases separated the two germline ends. This CDR3 has 13 amino acids. The V gene's germline CDR1 is MGHRA and CDR2 YSYEKL. CDR3 residues: CASSQGGYTEAFF. CDR3 bases: TGCGCCAGCAGCCAAGGAGGGTACACTGAAGCTTTCTTT.

This rearrangement joins TRBV5-4 to TRBJ1-3; no clear D. Trimming cost V 3 bases and J 4 bases, with 11 bases left between them. The length of the CDR3 is 14 residues. The germline gives CDR1 SGHNT, CDR2 YYREEE (reference sequence). The CDR3 loop reads CASSYMKAGNTIYF. In DNA form, the CDR3 reads TGTGCCAGCAGCTACATGAAGGCCGGAAACACCATATATTTT.

The CDR3 region has the DNA TGTGCCAGCAGCAGTTTGGCAGGACCCGTTGAGCAGTTCTTC. Its translation is CASSSLAGPVEQFF. The V call is TRBV14, the J call TRBJ2-1; D gene uncertain. The germline V and J ends were trimmed by 5 bases and 9 bases, with 17 bases remaining between them. In germline, CDR1 is SGHDN, CDR2 FVKESK. The CDR3 totals 14 residues.

The J gene is TRBJ2-3, the V gene TRBV4-1, with 9 positions matching TRBD1. The ends lost 3 bases at V and 10 bases at J; junction bases unmatched: 8. Germline V lookup: CDR1 MGHRA, CDR2 YSYEKL. The CDR3 spans 14 residues. The CDR3 is CASSHDDRTGAQYF. DNA of the CDR3: TGCGCCAGCAGCCACGATGACCGGACAGGGGCGCAGTATTTT.

CDR3 in DNA: TGTGCCAGTAGCTCTTGGACTAGCGGACAAGAGACCCAGTACTTC. It yields the protein CASSSWTSGQETQYF. This rearrangement joins TRBV19 to TRBJ2-5, with 10 bases that match TRBD2. Germline CDR1 and CDR2: LNHDA and SQIVND (reference sequence). V was clipped by 6 bases and J by 2 bases; unmatched bases: 6. This CDR3 has 15 residues. Drawing the rest from reference TRBV19 and TRBJ2-5, the complete variable domain is DGGITQSPKYLFRKEGQNVTLSCEQNLNHDAMYWYRQDPGQGLRLIYYSQIVNDFQKGDIAEGYSVSREKKESFPLTVTSAQKNPTAFYLCASSSWTSGQETQYFGPGTRLLVL.

CDR3 protein: CASSLGGRTPESYGYTF. The CDR3 region has the DNA TGTGCCAGCAGTTTAGGGGGCAGGACTCCCGAGAGCTATGGCTACACCTTC. The chain is built from TRBV28 and TRBJ1-2; perhaps TRBD1 as D (6 bases). The CDR3 totals 17 residues. The germline V gene encodes CDR1 MDHEN and CDR2 SYDVKM. The V gene lost 2 bases and the J gene lost 4 bases, with 20 bases spanning the gap.

The V gene is TRBV28, the J gene TRBJ1-6; the match to TRBD1 covers 10 bases. The length of the CDR3 is 18 residues. Trimming at V came to 3 bases and at J to 7 bases, leaving 12 bases not matched to a gene. Germline CDR1 reads MDHEN; CDR2 reads SYDVKM. CDR3 in DNA: TGTGCCAGCAGTTTGGGTGTCCCGGGACAGGGGTGGAATTCACCCCTCCACTTT. Its protein product is CASSLGVPGQGWNSPLHF.

This chain joins TRBV27 and TRBJ1-1; D is uncertain. Germline V gives CDR1 MNHEY, CDR2 SMNVEV (reference sequence). V shed 7 bases and J shed 0 bases, with 21 bases lying between them. This CDR3 is built from 17 residues. DNA for the CDR3: TGTGCCAGCACCCTAAGGTGGCGGGCTGATATGAACACTGAAGCTTTCTTT. Protein: CASTLRWRADMNTEAFF.

The gene calls are TRBV2 and TRBJ2-1; D perhaps matches TRBD2 (5 bases). The germline V gene has CDR1 SNHLY and CDR2 FYNNEI. The V end lost 2 bases, the J end lost 9 bases, and 20 bases lay between the germline ends. CDR3 size: 16 residues. CDR3 nucleotides: TGTGCCAGCAGTGAACTTAGGACTCGTTACGCCACTGAGCAGTTCTTC. This translates into CASSELRTRYATEQFF.